A single sample gave rise to the 6 T cell receptor beta chains below, sequenced in a study of T cell changes during pregnancy in multiple sclerosis. This table comes from immunoSEQ multiplex PCR, and its TCRdb copy is limited to in-frame clones, with some not included. The sample consists of 15,000 to 20,000 clones, around nine tenths of them appearing once. The source material was CD4+ T cells from peripheral blood mononuclear cells, sampled in the first trimester of pregnancy. The source of these receptors is a female donor in good health, enrolled as a control in a pregnancy study.

This clone was seen only once. The DNA of the CDR3 is TGTGCCAGCAGCCCAGACTACATCTACGAGCAGTACTTC. Translating gives CASSPDYIYEQYF. The chain is built from TRBV7-2 and TRBJ2-7; D is perhaps TRBD2 (5 bases). V was pared by 5 bases and J by 3 bases, with 11 bases between. Germline V CDR1 and CDR2: SGHTA, FQGNSA. The CDR3 covers 13 residues.

The J gene is TRBJ2-2, the V gene TRBV5-1; TRBD1 aligns across 8 bases. The V gene's germline CDR1 is SGHRS and CDR2 YFSETQ. V was clipped by 4 bases and J by 6 bases; unmatched bases: 5. The CDR3 has 14 residues. CDR3 amino acids: CASSPGGASGELFF. CDR3 coding DNA: TGCGCCAGCAGCCCAGGGGGCGCTTCCGGGGAGCTGTTTTTT.

The chain employs TRBV28 and TRBJ2-7; the match to TRBD2 covers 11 bases. Losses at the gene ends were 6 bases for V and 2 bases for J; bases not matched to a gene: 3. Germline V gives CDR1 MDHEN, CDR2 SYDVKM. This CDR3 contains 14 residues. The CDR3 DNA is TGTGCCAGCAGGATAGCGGGAGGGACCTACGAGCAGTACTTC. It encodes CASRIAGGTYEQYF.

The V call is TRBV7-8, the J call TRBJ1-1; D uncertain. The CDR3 extends over 17 amino acids. Germline V gene sequence: CDR1 SGHVS, CDR2 FQNEAQ. The V gene lost 1 base and the J gene lost 2 bases, with 17 bases spanning the gap. CDR3: CASSLGVAAGLNTEAFF. For the CDR3, the DNA is TGTGCCAGCAGCTTAGGGGTGGCGGCGGGGTTAAACACTGAAGCTTTCTTT.

V usage is TRBV7-9 and J usage is TRBJ2-5; the D is unclear. Trimming removed 1 base at V and 6 bases at J, with 15 bases between. Looked up from germline, CDR1 is SEHNR and CDR2 is FQNEAQ (reference sequence). The CDR3 has 15 amino acids. The CDR3 loop is CASSLDIRVLKTQYF. For the CDR3, the DNA is TGTGCCAGCAGCTTAGATATTCGGGTGTTGAAGACCCAGTACTTC.

This chain connects TRBV27 to TRBJ1-1; D might be TRBD1 (5 bases). Per germline, CDR1 MNHEY and CDR2 SMNVEV (reference sequence). V dropped 4 bases and J dropped 1 base, with 13 bases sitting between them. The CDR3 has 15 amino acids. The CDR3, as DNA: TGTGCCAGCAGTTCCGCCGGGACTTGGAACACTGAAGCTTTCTTT. The encoded protein is CASSSAGTWNTEAFF.